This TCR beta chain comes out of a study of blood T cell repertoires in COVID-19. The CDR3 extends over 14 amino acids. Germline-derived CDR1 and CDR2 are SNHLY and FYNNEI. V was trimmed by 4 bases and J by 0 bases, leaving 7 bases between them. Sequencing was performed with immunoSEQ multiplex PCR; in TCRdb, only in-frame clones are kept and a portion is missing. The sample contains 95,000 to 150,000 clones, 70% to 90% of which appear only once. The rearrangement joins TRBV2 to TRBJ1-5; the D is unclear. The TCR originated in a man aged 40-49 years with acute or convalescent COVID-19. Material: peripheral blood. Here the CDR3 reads CASSVNYSNQPQHF. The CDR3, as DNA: TGTGCCAGCAGTGTTAATTATAGCAATCAGCCCCAGCATTTT.